Each of the 5 T cell receptor beta chains below was sequenced from the same sample in a study of metastatic and nonmetastatic thyroid tumors (dated by TCRdb to the early 2020s). No patient had received any treatment before thyroid surgery. Library preparation was by PCR. The data were produced on an Illumina HiSeq 4000. The public reads were run again by TCRdb, first through fastp at Q25 and then through MiXCR, and only productive beta chains were kept. The sample table holds 50,000 to 60,000 clones, of which approximately 15% were seen once. Under 3% of the sample goes to the ten largest clones. Sample: blood. Source of these receptors: a female donor with papillary thyroid cancer or a benign thyroid nodule (not recorded which). Some clones in this sample may be carry-over from other donors' samples.

This clone turned up a few times. The chain carries TRBV6-4 and TRBJ1-5; D gene unclear. Germline values: CDR1 MRHNA, CDR2 SNTAGT. This CDR3 region has 13 residues. Between the trimmed V and J ends, which lost 5 bases and 6 bases, there was a span of 11 bases. The CDR3 DNA sequence: TGTGCCAGCAGTCCCCCGGAGGGTCAGCCCCAGCATTTT. Translated, it gives CASSPPEGQPQHF.

Many counts were recorded for this clone. Other DNA sequences from this sample encode an identical CDR3 as well. The V and J genes are TRBV7-2 and TRBJ2-2, with unresolved D. This CDR3 has 15 residues. The V and J ends lost 3 bases and 3 bases respectively, with 11 bases between them. The germline V gene encodes CDR1 SGHTA and CDR2 FQGNSA. CDR3 protein: CASSFSLLYTGELFF. Written as DNA, the CDR3 is TGTGCCAGCAGCTTTAGTCTACTATACACCGGGGAGCTGTTTTTT.

This clone was picked up many times. The chain joins TRBV5-4 to TRBJ1-2, with D uncertain. Germline V lookup: CDR1 SGHNT, CDR2 YYREEE (reference sequence). CDR3 length: 12 amino acids. V was trimmed by 4 bases and J by 4 bases, leaving 8 bases between them. Here the CDR3 DNA reads TGTGCCAGCAGCGTTCCGCCCTATGGCTACACCTTC. This translates into CASSVPPYGYTF.

V and J are TRBV13 and TRBJ2-3, with unresolved D. V was clipped by 8 bases and J by 6 bases, with 18 bases between them. Germline assignment: CDR1 PRHDT and CDR2 FYEKMQ (reference sequence). This CDR3 spans 14 amino acids. Written as DNA, the CDR3 is TGTGCCAGCTCCCCCGAGGTGTGTTCCGATACGCAGTATTTT. Translation: CASSPEVCSDTQYF.

In its sample, this clone was seen many times. The chain uses TRBV10-2 and TRBJ1-1; D is unresolved. This CDR3 spans 11 amino acids. CDR1 and CDR2 (germline): WSHSY, SAAADI. V lost 6 bases, J lost 3 bases, and 5 bases lay in between. The CDR3 sequence is CASRRDTEAFF. The DNA of the CDR3 is TGCGCCAGCAGAAGGGACACTGAAGCTTTCTTT.